The rows below give T cell receptor beta chains drawn from one sample of a study of CD8+CD57+ T cells in acquired aplastic anemia. TCRdb re-analysed the reads in MiXCR, keeping a single row per CDR3 protein. The sample has under 200,000 distinct CDR3 sequences; 40% to 50% are singletons. Sequencing input: sorted CD4+, CD8+, or CD8+CD57+ T cells (not recorded which) from PBMCs. These receptors originate from a human donor with aplastic anemia. Both conserved end residues are part of each CDR3. A D gene is named only where the DNA matches it firmly. For some rows the clone size is stated as once, few or many, or as a class when expanded; others skip it.

cdr3_aa cdr3_nt clone_size j_call d_call v_call
CASSSFGGRQYF TGTGCCAGCAGCTCCTTCGGGGGTAGGCAGTACTTC - TRBJ2-7 - TRBV7-2
CASSRGLAKNNEQFF TGTGCCAGCAGCCGAGGACTAGCGAAAAACAATGAGCAGTTCTTC - TRBJ2-1 TRBD2 TRBV11-2
CSVRTGGGNGYTF TGCAGCGTTAGGACAGGAGGAGGGAATGGCTACACCTTC - TRBJ1-2 TRBD1 TRBV29-1
CATSIGTNTGELFF TGTGCCACCAGTATAGGAACGAACACCGGGGAGCTGTTTTTT once TRBJ2-2 - TRBV24-1
CASSSPNFDYGYTF TGTGCCAGCAGTTCCCCAAACTTCGACTATGGCTACACCTTC - TRBJ1-2 - TRBV6-5
CASARGAVYEQYF TGTGCCAGCGCTAGGGGGGCAGTCTACGAGCAGTACTTC - TRBJ2-7 - TRBV2
CASSPPNSGGAQFF TGTGCCAGTAGTCCCCCCAATAGCGGGGGGGCCCAGTTCTTC - TRBJ2-1 TRBD2 TRBV11-1
CASSLIETPAHQPQHF TGTGCCAGCAGCTTAATTGAGACCCCAGCTCATCAGCCCCAGCATTTT few TRBJ1-5 - TRBV11-3
CASSLPPDSHSPYEQYF TGTGCCAGCAGCTTGCCCCCGGACAGCCATAGCCCCTACGAGCAGTACTTC - TRBJ2-7 - TRBV5-4
CASSLTGTGRTDTQYF TGTGCCAGCAGTCTCACCGGGACAGGGCGGACAGATACGCAGTATTTT few TRBJ2-3 TRBD1 TRBV6-5
CASSPFRDRDSGANVLTF TGTGCCAGCAGCCCCTTCCGGGACAGGGACTCTGGGGCCAACGTCCTGACTTTC many TRBJ2-6 TRBD1 TRBV9
CASSKGDITGGYGYTF TGTGCCAGCAGCAAAGGCGATATTACAGGTGGCTATGGCTACACCTTC - TRBJ1-2 - TRBV7-8
CASRVEDSSPLHF TGTGCCAGCAGGGTTGAGGATAGCTCACCCCTCCACTTT - TRBJ1-6 - TRBV25-1
CATSRVGRYNSPLHF TGTGCCACCAGCAGAGTGGGTAGATACAATTCACCCCTCCACTTT - TRBJ1-6 - TRBV15
CTTSDFGGRTDTQYF TGTACCACCAGTGATTTCGGGGGGAGAACGGATACGCAGTATTTT once TRBJ2-3 TRBD2 TRBV24-1
CANPTPGKTVF TGTGCCAACCCAACCCCGGGGAAAACTGTTTTT - TRBJ1-4 - TRBV7-3
CASSLGTGRLDTQYF TGTGCCAGCAGCTTAGGGACAGGGCGGTTAGATACGCAGTATTTT many TRBJ2-3 TRBD1 TRBV11-2
CASRTLTDGTEAFF TGTGCCAGTAGGACCCTGACAGATGGAACTGAAGCTTTCTTT many TRBJ1-1 - TRBV19
CASSTGTGGNYGYTF TGTGCCAGCAGCACGGGGACAGGGGGCAACTATGGCTACACCTTC many TRBJ1-2 TRBD1 TRBV7-9
CSARDTYSVNQPQHF TGCAGTGCTAGAGATACATACAGTGTGAATCAGCCCCAGCATTTT many TRBJ1-5 - TRBV20-1
CASSSSPGQIASPLHF TGTGCCAGTAGCTCTTCCCCCGGACAGATAGCCTCACCCCTCCACTTT - TRBJ1-6 - TRBV19
CAGTSGATYNEQFF TGTGCCGGGACTAGCGGGGCGACCTACAATGAGCAGTTCTTC - TRBJ2-1 TRBD2 TRBV12-3/TRBV12-4
CASSQDGQGEGGYTF TGTGCCAGCAGCCAAGATGGACAGGGGGAAGGGGGCTACACCTTC many TRBJ1-2 TRBD1 TRBV4-2
CASSPTGGYSEQYF TGTGCCAGCAGCCCGACAGGTGGCTATTCCGAGCAGTACTTC - TRBJ2-7 - TRBV6-2/TRBV6-3